This record covers a single T cell receptor beta chain. The CDR3 sequence is 12 residues long. Deletions cut 8 bases from V and 5 bases from J, with 12 bases between. MiXCR was run by TCRdb on the 5' RACE reads, yielding one entry per CDR3 protein. The table records about 43,000 distinct CDR3 sequences, about 13% of them present only once. The sample originates from a study of neurological immune-mediated disorders. The V call is TRBV12-3 or TRBV12-4, the J call TRBJ1-2; D is perhaps TRBD1 (6 bases). The sequence derives from a female donor in good health. Sample: PBMCs. CDR3 region: CASPWTEYGYTF. The DNA of the CDR3 is TGTGCCAGCCCCTGGACAGAATATGGCTACACCTTC.